A selection of T cell receptor beta chains follows, all from one sample in a study of blood T cell repertoires in COVID-19. Assay: immunoSEQ multiplex PCR; the TCRdb copy retains only in-frame clones and omits some. Counted here are a few hundred thousand clones, more than 85% occurring once; the ten biggest clones make up roughly 3%. The sequenced sample was peripheral blood. The receptors originated from a man in his sixties with acute or convalescent COVID-19. Each CDR3 is given with its conserved first and last residue. A D gene is named only where the DNA matches it firmly. Not every row has a clone size; where given, it reads once, few, many or a size class.

TGTGCCAGCAAACCACTAGCGGGGGACACCGGGGAGCTGTTTTTT CASKPLAGDTGELFF TRBJ2-2 once 15 TRBD2 TRBV6-5
TGTGCCAGCAGCTTAGAGGACAGAAGCTCTGGAAACACCATATATTTT CASSLEDRSSGNTIYF TRBJ1-3 . 16 . TRBV7-8
TGTGCCAGCAGGCTAGGGACAGGGAATGAAAAACTGTTTTTT CASRLGTGNEKLFF TRBJ1-4 . 14 TRBD1 TRBV28
TGTGCCAGCACCGAAGAGCCCGGAGCCAAAAACATTCAGTACTTC CASTEEPGAKNIQYF TRBJ2-4 . 15 . TRBV7-3
TGCGCCAGCAGCCAAGCAGTCTTGAACACTGAAGCTTTCTTT CASSQAVLNTEAFF TRBJ1-1 . 14 . TRBV4-3
TGTGCCAGCAGCGTAACAGACAGCGGCAATCAGCCCCAGCATTTT CASSVTDSGNQPQHF TRBJ1-5 . 15 . TRBV9
TGCGCCAGCAGCTTGACAGGGTCGAACACTGAAGCTTTCTTT CASSLTGSNTEAFF TRBJ1-1 . 14 . TRBV5-1
TGTGCCAGCAGCTTACAGGGTTCCGAGCAGTACTTC CASSLQGSEQYF TRBJ2-7 . 12 . TRBV11-1
TGTGCCAGCAGCCTAAAGCCGGGACAGGGAAACGAAAAACTGTTTTTT CASSLKPGQGNEKLFF TRBJ1-4 . 16 TRBD1 TRBV11-2
TGTGCCAGCAGCTTAGGGACTAGCGGGGGGGTGAGCTCCTACAATGAGCAGTTCTTC CASSLGTSGGVSSYNEQFF TRBJ2-1 few 19 TRBD2 TRBV5-4
TGTGCCAGCAGCTTCACTAGCGGGGGGGCCTCTTACACAGATACGCAGTATTTT CASSFTSGGASYTDTQYF TRBJ2-3 . 18 TRBD2 TRBV13
TGTGCCAGCAGTGACTACCCCGCAGGGGGCTCCTATAATTCACCCCTCCACTTT CASSDYPAGGSYNSPLHF TRBJ1-6 . 18 TRBD1 TRBV6-1
TGTGCCAGCAGTTCTCAGGGAGGCGGGTCCTACGAGCAGTACTTC CASSSQGGGSYEQYF TRBJ2-7 . 15 . TRBV28
TGTGCCAGCAGTTTCTTAGCGGGGACAGATACGCAGTATTTT CASSFLAGTDTQYF TRBJ2-3 . 14 TRBD2 TRBV28
TGTGCCAGCAGTAGCGGGACAGGTCGTCTTAACTATGGCTACACCTTC CASSSGTGRLNYGYTF TRBJ1-2 . 16 TRBD1 TRBV27
TGTGCCAGCCAAAATCCGGGACAAGTGAACACTGAAGCTTTCTTT CASQNPGQVNTEAFF TRBJ1-1 . 15 . TRBV5-4
TGCAGCGTTGAAGTGGGGGGGGCACCTGGAAACACCATATATTTT CSVEVGGAPGNTIYF TRBJ1-3 . 15 . TRBV29-1
TGTGCCAGCAGGGTGTTGGAGGGGACAGATACGCAGTATTTT CASRVLEGTDTQYF TRBJ2-3 . 14 . TRBV2
TGTGCCAGCTCACCATCCGCCGGGACAGGACATTTGGCCGGGGAGCTGTTTTTT CASSPSAGTGHLAGELFF TRBJ2-2 . 18 TRBD1 TRBV18
TGTGCCAGCATTATCTCCGCGGGGGGTAGCACAGATACGCAGTATTTT CASIISAGGSTDTQYF TRBJ2-3 . 16 TRBD2 TRBV7-6
TGTGCCAGCAGCTTAGGGCAGACAGATACGCAGTATTTT CASSLGQTDTQYF TRBJ2-3 . 13 . TRBV7-9
TGTGCCAGCAGCCAAGATGGAGTAGCGGGGGTCTACGAGCAGTACTTC CASSQDGVAGVYEQYF TRBJ2-7 . 16 TRBD2 TRBV3-1/TRBV3-2
TGTGCCAGCAGCGGACAGAGGGATCAGCCCCAGCATTTT CASSGQRDQPQHF TRBJ1-5 . 13 . TRBV14
TGTGCCAGCAGCCAAGTACTGGGCGGGGGCACAGATACGCAGTATTTT CASSQVLGGGTDTQYF TRBJ2-3 once 16 . TRBV14
TGCAGCGTTGAGATAGGACAGGGGAACACAGATACGCAGTATTTT CSVEIGQGNTDTQYF TRBJ2-3 few 15 TRBD1 TRBV29-1
TGTGCCAGCCGTGGGGCAAGCTCCTACAATGAGCAGTTCTTC CASRGASSYNEQFF TRBJ2-1 . 14 . TRBV13
TGTGCCAGCAGCGGCTCTAGCGGGGGGCCCCGCTTAGAGACCCAGTACTTC CASSGSSGGPRLETQYF TRBJ2-5 . 17 TRBD2 TRBV5-5
TGCGCCAGCAGCAGAGGGGGGGTCCCCGGGGAGCTGTTTTTT CASSRGGVPGELFF TRBJ2-2 few 14 . TRBV5-1
TGTGCCAGCAGTTTTCAGGTGCCCGGGGCAACTAATGAAAAACTGTTTTTT CASSFQVPGATNEKLFF TRBJ1-4 . 17 . TRBV27
TGTGCCAGTAGTATAGGCTTCACCTGGACAGAGAACACTGAAGCTTTCTTT CASSIGFTWTENTEAFF TRBJ1-1 few 17 . TRBV19
TGTGCCAGCAGCGAATGGGAGGGGTTGGAGACCCAGTACTTC CASSEWEGLETQYF TRBJ2-5 . 14 TRBD2 TRBV2